The clone carrying this T cell receptor (beta chain) was observed a single time. Its specificity is unknown. These data are taken from a study of cytomegalovirus exposure and HLA in healthy donors. Study information: The 90 to 150 validation repertoires used a platform that matched the one used for the roughly 700 first-cohort repertoires, as a later analysis reported. Study findings and constraints: The tendency of first-cohort TCR clusters to co-occur in the 130 or so validation repertoires was identified by a subsequent analysis. TCR beta chains numbering 150 to 200 were designated cytomegalovirus-associated.

From the 120-subject validation cohort, which was separate from the roughly 700-subject first cohort, the donors were drawn. Per germline, CDR1 MGHRA and CDR2 YSYEKL. The V segment lost 3 bases and the J segment 5 bases; nucleotides outside the gene matches: 6. This CDR3 is 14 amino acids long. The protocol was immunoSEQ multiplex PCR, while the TCRdb copy is restricted to in-frame clones and leaves out a portion. Here the sample spans about 130,000 clones, roughly 90% being singletons. The chain links TRBV4-1 to TRBJ1-1; 7 bases are a match to TRBD1. The source is a man aged 25-45 years in good health and CMV-seronegative. Sample: PBMCs. This chain's CDR3 is CASSQRQGGTEAFF. In DNA, the CDR3 is TGCGCCAGCAGCCAGCGACAGGGTGGGACTGAAGCTTTCTTT.